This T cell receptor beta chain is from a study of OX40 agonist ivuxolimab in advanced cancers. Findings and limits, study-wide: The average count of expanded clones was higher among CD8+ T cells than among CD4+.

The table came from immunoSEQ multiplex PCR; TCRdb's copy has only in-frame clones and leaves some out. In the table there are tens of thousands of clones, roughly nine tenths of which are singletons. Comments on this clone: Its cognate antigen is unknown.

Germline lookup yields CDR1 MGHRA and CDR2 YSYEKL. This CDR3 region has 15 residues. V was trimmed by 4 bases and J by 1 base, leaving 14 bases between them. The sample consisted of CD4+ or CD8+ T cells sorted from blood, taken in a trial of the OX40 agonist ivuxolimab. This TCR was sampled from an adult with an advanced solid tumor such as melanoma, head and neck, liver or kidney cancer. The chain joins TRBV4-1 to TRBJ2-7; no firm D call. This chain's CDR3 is CASSPMPSSSYEQYF. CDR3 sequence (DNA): TGCGCCAGCAGCCCAATGCCTTCTTCATCCTACGAGCAGTACTTC.